Presented here are 21 T cell receptor beta chains from one specimen sequenced in a study of shared clonotypes between healthy human individuals. Assay: immunoSEQ multiplex PCR; the TCRdb copy retains only in-frame clones and omits some. The table lists roughly 700,000 clones, less than 85% of them singletons. Material: memory CD4+ T cells sorted from blood. Sample subset: CD45RA-negative fraction. These receptors originate from a woman in her twenties or thirties in good health.

The chain carries TRBV5-1 and TRBJ1-2, with 12 bases identical to TRBD1. CDR1 and CDR2 from the germline V gene are SGHRS and YFSETQ. J was trimmed by 8 bases and V by 0 bases; bases with no gene match: 5. The CDR3 length is 15 residues. CDR3 in DNA: TGCGCCAGCAGCTTGGTGGGACAGGGGGCTGAGGGCTACACCTTC. This translates into CASSLVGQGAEGYTF.

This clone has more than one count but fewer than ten. The gene calls are TRBV14 and TRBJ2-5; 7 bases map to TRBD1. The germline gives CDR1 SGHDN, CDR2 FVKESK. The CDR3 sequence is 16 residues long. The V gene end was trimmed by 5 bases and the J gene end by 1 base; junction bases not matched to a gene: 10. The CDR3 loop is CASSSHRGLPQETQYF. DNA of the CDR3: TGTGCCAGCAGCTCGCACAGGGGTCTCCCCCAAGAGACCCAGTACTTC.

The chain is built from TRBV14 and TRBJ2-1, with TRBD2 matching 11 bases. This CDR3 has 15 amino acids. The V and J ends lost 2 bases and 8 bases, in that order; junction bases with no gene match: 5. Per germline, CDR1 SGHDN and CDR2 FVKESK. Here the CDR3 DNA reads TGTGCCAGCAGCCAAACTAGCGGGAGTTTGGATGAGCAGTTCTTC. This codes for CASSQTSGSLDEQFF.

Here the CDR3 DNA reads TGTGCCAGCAGTTACGGGGCGGGAGGGAGGAATGAGCAGTTCTTC. This encodes CASSYGAGGRNEQFF. The V gene is TRBV6-6, the J gene TRBJ2-1; TRBD2 matches 9 bases. J gave up 7 bases and V 2 bases, and 6 bases lay outside the gene matches. The CDR3 covers 15 residues. Germline CDR1 reads MNHNY; CDR2 reads SVGAGI (reference sequence).

The chain combines TRBV5-8 with TRBJ1-3; no reliable D call. The CDR3 consists of 15 residues. Trimming left V 0 bases short and J 2 bases short, with 9 bases between. Germline loops: CDR1 SGHTS, CDR2 YDEGEE. CDR3 region: CASSLGGKTGNTIYF. The CDR3 nucleotides read TGTGCCAGCAGCTTGGGGGGAAAAACTGGAAACACCATATATTTT.

This rearrangement joins TRBV7-9 to TRBJ2-2, with unresolved D. The CDR3 is 17 amino acids. The germline V and J ends were trimmed by 0 bases and 0 bases, with 11 bases remaining between them. Germline V lookup: CDR1 SEHNR, CDR2 FQNEAQ (reference sequence). CDR3 in DNA: TGTGCCAGCAGCTTAGCAGGGTCGCTGGCGAACACCGGGGAGCTGTTTTTT. This codes for CASSLAGSLANTGELFF.

V and J are TRBV5-1 and TRBJ2-3, with 10 positions matching TRBD2. V was clipped by 1 base and J by 3 bases; unmatched bases: 2. This CDR3 contains 15 residues. Germline loops: CDR1 SGHRS, CDR2 YFSETQ. CDR3 in DNA: TGCGCCAGCAGCTTGACTAGCGGGATGACAGATACGCAGTATTTT. This translates into CASSLTSGMTDTQYF.

This clone was found once. The V call is TRBV15, the J call TRBJ2-1; D unclear. Trimming took off 4 bases at V and 0 bases at J, with 10 bases between the two ends. Germline assignment: CDR1 LNHNV and CDR2 YYDKDF (reference sequence). The CDR3 spans 15 residues. The CDR3 DNA follows: TGTGCCACCAGCATTCGGTTGAACTCCTACAATGAGCAGTTCTTC. It encodes CATSIRLNSYNEQFF.

The J gene is TRBJ2-1, the V gene TRBV14, with 12 bases that match TRBD2. The germline V gene has CDR1 SGHDN and CDR2 FVKESK. The CDR3 consists of 19 residues. Trimming at V came to 0 bases and at J to 3 bases, leaving 9 bases not matched to a gene. This chain's CDR3 is CASSQDPLAGGRYYNEQFF. In DNA form, the CDR3 reads TGTGCCAGCAGCCAAGATCCCCTAGCGGGGGGGAGGTACTACAATGAGCAGTTCTTC. Full variable domain (outside the CDR3, taken from reference TRBV14 and TRBJ2-1): EAGVTQFPSHSVIEKGQTVTLRCDPISGHDNLYWYRRVMGKEIKFLLHFVKESKQDESGMPNNRFLAERTGGTYSTLKVQPAELEDSGVYFCASSQDPLAGGRYYNEQFFGPGTRLTVL.

The chain's CDR3 is CSVLPRSGARTEAFF. The CDR3 DNA reads as TGCAGCGTCCTTCCCAGGTCGGGGGCTCGGACTGAAGCTTTCTTT. The chain uses TRBV29-1 and TRBJ1-1, with TRBD1 as a possible D gene (6 bases). From germline, CDR1 is SQVTM and CDR2 ANQGSEA. The CDR3 is 15 residues long. With 6 bases removed from V and 5 bases from J, the gap between germline ends came to 22 bases.

The CDR3 protein is CASSQGQAGNTIYF. The CDR3 DNA reads as TGTGCCAGCAGCCAGGGACAGGCTGGAAACACCATATATTTT. The chain is built from TRBV6-6 and TRBJ1-3; 8 bases agree with TRBD1. Trimming at V came to 6 bases and at J to 2 bases, leaving 3 bases not matched to a gene. Germline CDR1 is MNHNY and CDR2 is SVGAGI (reference sequence). This CDR3 comprises 14 residues.

The V gene is TRBV2, the J gene TRBJ2-2, with 7 bases aligning to TRBD1. CDR3 size: 15 residues. Per germline, CDR1 SNHLY and CDR2 FYNNEI. The V segment lost 5 bases and the J segment 1 base; nucleotides outside the gene matches: 4. CDR3 nucleotides: TGTGCCAGCAGTAGACAGGGTGTGAACACCGGGGAGCTGTTTTTT. It translates to CASSRQGVNTGELFF.

The chain employs TRBV19 and TRBJ1-2; weak D call: TRBD1 (6 bases). The CDR3 is 17 residues long. The V end lost 5 bases, the J end lost 0 bases, and 19 bases lay between the germline ends. Germline V gives CDR1 LNHDA, CDR2 SQIVND (reference sequence). The CDR3 nucleotides are TGTGCCAGTAGTCGTCCCGGGACATTCTCAGCTAACTATGGCTACACCTTC. It yields the protein CASSRPGTFSANYGYTF.

The DNA of the CDR3 is TGTGCCAGCAGCTTAGAGACACTAGCGGGATACAATGAGCAGTTCTTC. It translates to CASSLETLAGYNEQFF. V and J are TRBV7-2 and TRBJ2-1, with 10 nucleotides matching TRBD2. The V gene's germline CDR1 is SGHTA and CDR2 FQGNSA. This CDR3 comprises 16 residues. The J segment lost 4 bases and the V segment lost 1 base, leaving 4 bases of the junction unmatched.

This clone was detected ten times or more. CDR3 in amino acids: CASSSPGLAGYEQYF. CDR3 nucleotide sequence: TGTGCCAGCAGTTCACCGGGACTAGCGGGCTACGAGCAGTACTTC. The chain uses TRBV6-5 and TRBJ2-7; 12 bases line up with TRBD2. After removal of 4 bases from V and 3 bases from J, the junction contained 4 bases not matched to a gene. Germline loops: CDR1 MNHEY, CDR2 SVGAGI. This CDR3 comprises 15 residues.

The chain links TRBV6-1 to TRBJ2-1; D may be TRBD2 (5 bases). V shed 6 bases and J shed 0 bases, with 9 bases lying between them. Germline-derived CDR1 and CDR2 are MNHNS and SASEGT. The CDR3 has 14 amino acids. CDR3 sequence reads: CASRLTSSYNEQFF. CDR3 sequence (DNA): TGTGCCAGCAGACTTACTAGCTCCTACAATGAGCAGTTCTTC.

In this sample, this clone turned up once. This chain joins TRBV7-9 and TRBJ2-3, with 10 bases matching TRBD2. CDR1 is SEHNR, CDR2 FQNEAQ, per germline (reference sequence). The CDR3 has 18 residues. J was trimmed by 2 bases and V by 2 bases; bases with no gene match: 10. DNA of the CDR3: TGTGCCAGCAGCTTATCCCCCGGACTAGCGGACCACACAGATACGCAGTATTTT. It codes for CASSLSPGLADHTDTQYF.

V and J are TRBV7-6 and TRBJ1-1; D is possibly TRBD1 (6 bases). Trimming took off 5 bases at V and 4 bases at J, with 14 bases between the two ends. Per germline, CDR1 SGHVS and CDR2 FNYEAQ. This CDR3 contains 14 residues. CDR3 loop: CASSQGYSGTEAFF. CDR3 nucleotide sequence: TGTGCCAGCAGCCAGGGGTACTCGGGCACTGAAGCTTTCTTT.

This clone was picked up a small number of times. This chain connects TRBV14 to TRBJ2-1; D not certain. Germline V lookup: CDR1 SGHDN, CDR2 FVKESK. The CDR3 has 8 amino acids. Trimming stripped 4 bases from V and 13 bases from J, with 2 bases between. The CDR3 spells CASSPQFF. Here the CDR3 DNA reads TGTGCCAGCAGCCCCCAGTTCTTC.

This chain connects TRBV25-1 to TRBJ1-4; D ambiguous. V was trimmed by 4 bases and J by 7 bases, leaving 10 bases between them. Germline CDR1 MGHDK, CDR2 SYGVNS. The CDR3 loop spans 13 amino acids. The CDR3: CASSVRLREKLFF. In DNA form, the CDR3 reads TGTGCCAGCAGTGTTCGCCTTCGTGAAAAACTGTTTTTT.

This clone was picked up one time. The V gene is TRBV5-1, the J gene TRBJ1-2; 7 bases agree with TRBD1. CDR1 and CDR2 from the germline V gene are SGHRS and YFSETQ. The CDR3 covers 14 residues. Trimming took 0 bases from V and 8 from J; bases not matched to a gene: 7. The CDR3 spells CASSLGQGYVGYTF. The CDR3 bases are TGCGCCAGCAGCTTGGGACAGGGTTATGTCGGCTACACCTTC.